This T cell receptor (beta chain) emerged from a study of T-cell reconstitution after alpha-beta-depleted transplantation in children. Preparing the TCRbeta library involved the use of unique molecular identifiers. From the PCR reads, TCRdb called clonotypes with MiXCR, one entry per CDR3 protein. This sample carries hundreds of thousands of distinct CDR3 sequences, about 12% of them seen once, and the ten largest clones take 0.75% to 0.85%. CDR3 size: 17 residues. V was clipped by 2 bases and J by 2 bases, with 15 bases between them. The germline V gene has CDR1 SEHNR and CDR2 FQNEAQ (reference sequence).

This sequence was found in a girl aged 2 to 9 with congenital amegakaryocytic thrombocytopenia, due to receive a stem cell transplant. The V call is TRBV7-9, the J call TRBJ1-4; D call uncertain. The specimen comprised PBMCs, sampled before TCRalphabeta/CD19-depleted stem cell transplant. The CDR3 sequence: CASSLRGVMATNEKLFF. The CDR3 DNA sequence: TGTGCCAGCAGCTTACGCGGCGTAATGGCGACTAATGAAAAACTGTTTTTT.